Each of the 2 T cell receptor beta chains below was sequenced from the same sample in a study of read filtering for tumor transcriptome and immune sequencing. Molecular barcoded adaptors covering alpha/delta and beta/gamma chains were used on 400 ng RNA. TCRdb ran MiXCR on the reads and lists one entry per CDR3 protein. The sample yields some 25,000 distinct CDR3 sequences, roughly 20% seen once. The sequencing input was a population of CD138-negative cells sorted from bone marrow. Receptor source: a donor at least 40 years old with multiple myeloma.

Worth noting for this clonotype: A read error is possible here, since a much larger clone lies one base away. The chain employs TRBV16 and TRBJ2-1; 8 bases agree with TRBD2. Germline CDR1 and CDR2: KGHSY and FQNENV. With 4 bases clipped from V and 2 bases from J, the junction kept 10 bases outside the gene matches. The CDR3 is 17 amino acids. Here the CDR3 reads CASSPRLALSPYNEQFF. The CDR3 DNA is TGTGCCAGCAGCCCGAGACTAGCGCTAAGCCCCTACAATGAGCAGTTCTTC.

As regards this clonotype: This likely traces to a read error, being one base from a far larger clone. CDR3 loop: CAGSSFIGEQFF. CDR3 DNA sequence: TGTGCCGGCAGCTCCTTTATAGGAGAGCAGTTCTTC. The gene calls are TRBV11-2 and TRBJ2-1; D is undetermined. CDR1 is SGHAT and CDR2 is FQNNGV in the germline V gene. CDR3 length equals 12 residues.